The 20 T cell receptor beta chains given below trace back to one sample, sequenced in a study of spatial heterogeneity in lung cancer. Time point indicated: blood at routine non-recurrence follow-up after resection. TCRdb itself ran the 5' RACE reads through MiXCR, one entry per CDR3 protein. The repertoire holds tens of thousands of distinct CDR3 sequences, with roughly a fifth as singletons. Specimen: PBMCs, collected at follow-up. The receptors here all came from a male donor with early-stage non-small cell lung cancer.

The sample holds a few counts of this clonotype. This chain joins TRBV20-1 and TRBJ1-5; 9 nucleotides agree with TRBD1. CDR1 and CDR2 (germline): DFQATT, SNEGSKA (reference sequence). There are 15 residues in the CDR3. V gave up 1 base and J gave up 5 bases; unmatched junction bases: 6. The CDR3 region is CSARAGTGPHQPQHF. The CDR3 DNA is TGCAGTGCTAGAGCTGGGACAGGGCCTCATCAGCCCCAGCATTTT.

The chain joins TRBV19 to TRBJ2-1, with TRBD2 matching over 11 bases. V lost 5 bases and J lost 8; bases outside the gene matches: 5. CDR1 is LNHDA and CDR2 is SQIVND in the germline V gene (reference sequence). The CDR3 runs 14 residues. As DNA, the CDR3 is TGTGCCAGTAGTCCTGGACTAGCGGGTTATGAGCAGTTCTTC. It specifies CASSPGLAGYEQFF. The whole variable domain, remainder taken from reference TRBV19 and TRBJ2-1, is DGGITQSPKYLFRKEGQNVTLSCEQNLNHDAMYWYRQDPGQGLRLIYYSQIVNDFQKGDIAEGYSVSREKKESFPLTVTSAQKNPTAFYLCASSPGLAGYEQFFGPGTRLTVL.

The V and J genes are TRBV7-2 and TRBJ2-2; D gene unclear. Germline V gene lookup returns CDR1 SGHTA and CDR2 FQGNSA. V was pared by 5 bases and J by 3 bases, with 7 bases between. CDR3 length equals 13 residues. In DNA, the CDR3 is TGTGCCAGCAGCCCACCTTACACCGGGGAGCTGTTTTTT. Translation gives CASSPPYTGELFF.

The chain joins TRBV6-5 to TRBJ1-3; no clear D gene. V lost 0 bases, J lost 0 bases, and 9 bases lay in between. There are 16 residues in the CDR3. The germline gives CDR1 MNHEY, CDR2 SVGAGI. DNA of the CDR3: TGTGCCAGCAGTTACTCCGGTTCCAACTCTGGAAACACCATATATTTT. Amino acid sequence: CASSYSGSNSGNTIYF.

This clonotype showed up many times. This sequence joins TRBV5-1 and TRBJ1-4; TRBD1 agrees at 7 bases. Trimming at V came to 0 bases and at J to 8 bases, leaving 7 bases not matched to a gene. Germline assignment: CDR1 SGHRS and CDR2 YFSETQ. The CDR3 contains 15 residues. In DNA, the CDR3 is TGCGCCAGCAGCTTGGCCCCGGGACAGCGCGAAAAACTGTTTTTT. It codes for CASSLAPGQREKLFF. The variable domain in full, with the rest retrieved from reference TRBV5-1 and TRBJ1-4, is KAGVTQTPRYLIKTRGQQVTLSCSPISGHRSVSWYQQTPGQGLQFLFEYFSETQRNKGNFPGRFSGRQFSNSRSEMNVSTLELGDSALYLCASSLAPGQREKLFFGSGTQLSVL.

There are a few counts of this clonotype. The chain couples TRBV20-1 to TRBJ1-3; D possibly corresponds to TRBD1 (5 bases). CDR1 is DFQATT and CDR2 is SNEGSKA in the germline V gene (reference sequence). The germline V and J ends were trimmed by 0 bases and 1 base, with 10 bases remaining between them. This CDR3 contains 15 residues. CDR3 nucleotide sequence: TGCAGTGCTAGAGATTGGGGCAGTTCTGGAAACACCATATATTTT. It yields the protein CSARDWGSSGNTIYF.

The V call is TRBV5-1, the J call TRBJ1-1; no clear D gene. The V end lost 2 bases, the J end lost 2 bases, and 7 bases lay between the germline ends. CDR3 length: 13 amino acids. The germline CDR1 and CDR2 sequences are SGHRS and YFSETQ. As DNA, the CDR3 is TGCGCCAGCAGCTTTGAGGGAAACACTGAAGCTTTCTTT. Residues: CASSFEGNTEAFF.

The chain carries TRBV15 and TRBJ1-2, with no clear D. The CDR3 covers 12 residues. Trimming took 0 bases from V and 5 from J, leaving 4 bases between them. CDR1 and CDR2 from the germline V gene are LNHNV and YYDKDF (reference sequence). DNA of the CDR3: TGTGCCACCAGCAGAGATTGGTATGGCTACACCTTC. Translated: CATSRDWYGYTF.

The table lists this clonotype with many counts. The rearrangement links TRBV11-2 to TRBJ2-1; 9 bases are shared with TRBD2. The V gene's germline CDR1 is SGHAT and CDR2 FQNNGV. Trimming took 5 bases from V and 4 from J; bases not matched to a gene: 6. This CDR3 is built from 15 residues. The CDR3 spells CASSRRTSEYNEQFF. The CDR3 bases are TGTGCCAGCAGCCGCAGGACTAGCGAGTACAATGAGCAGTTCTTC.

This clonotype was seen repeatedly, ten times or more. This chain links TRBV5-6 with TRBJ2-7; 13 nucleotides align to TRBD2. The CDR3 is 15 amino acids. Germline loops: CDR1 SGHDT, CDR2 YYEEEE. Losses at the gene ends were 4 bases for V and 5 bases for J; bases not matched to a gene: 6. The CDR3 DNA is TGTGCCAGCAGCACCGGGACTAGCGGGACCCACGAGCAGTACTTC. It yields the protein CASSTGTSGTHEQYF.

This chain joins TRBV5-6 and TRBJ2-6, with no clear D. This CDR3 is 15 amino acids long. Germline CDR1 is SGHDT and CDR2 is YYEEEE. Trimming shortened V by 0 bases and J by 1 base, and 5 bases separated the two germline ends. CDR3 bases: TGTGCCAGCAGCTTGGTAGGATCTGGGGCCAACGTCCTGACTTTC. Its translation: CASSLVGSGANVLTF.

This clonotype has only a few counts. The V gene is TRBV10-3, the J gene TRBJ2-3; 13 nucleotides align to TRBD2. The CDR3 runs to 15 residues. Trimming cost V 5 bases and J 6 bases; bases outside gene matches: 5. The germline V gene has CDR1 ENHRY and CDR2 SYGVKD. The chain's CDR3 is CAISQTSGRSDTQYF. The CDR3 nucleotides are TGTGCCATCAGTCAGACTAGCGGGAGGTCGGATACGCAGTATTTT.

The chain links TRBV4-3 to TRBJ2-3, with TRBD2 as a possible D gene (7 bases). Per germline, CDR1 LGHNA and CDR2 YSLEER. The CDR3 consists of 16 residues. The V end was cut by 1 base, the J end by 2 bases, with 13 bases between. The CDR3 nucleotides are TGCGCCAGCAGCCAAGCTCTCGGGGGGCCCACAGATACGCAGTATTTT. Translated: CASSQALGGPTDTQYF.

The V call is TRBV20-1, the J call TRBJ1-2; 8 nucleotides agree with TRBD1. The CDR3 consists of 15 residues. J gave up 5 bases and V 0 bases, and 8 bases lay outside the gene matches. Germline CDR1 reads DFQATT; CDR2 reads SNEGSKA (reference sequence). In DNA form, the CDR3 reads TGCAGTGCTAGAGACAGGGGGCCCTCTTCATATGGCTACACCTTC. Protein sequence: CSARDRGPSSYGYTF.

This chain uses TRBV6-5 with TRBJ1-2, with D unresolved. This CDR3 spans 16 amino acids. The V and J ends lost 0 bases and 2 bases respectively, with 13 bases between them. Germline-derived CDR1 and CDR2 are MNHEY and SVGAGI. The CDR3 loop is CASSYSLFASNYGYTF. In DNA form, the CDR3 reads TGTGCCAGCAGTTACTCTCTCTTCGCGTCCAACTATGGCTACACCTTC.

The chain couples TRBV5-6 to TRBJ2-5; D is uncertain. From germline, CDR1 is SGHDT and CDR2 YYEEEE. There are 12 residues in the CDR3. V was clipped by 3 bases and J by 3 bases, with 6 bases between them. Written as DNA, the CDR3 is TGTGCCAGCAGCTGGGCTAAAGAGACCCAGTACTTC. Its protein is CASSWAKETQYF.

This clonotype occurred a few times. This chain uses TRBV6-1 with TRBJ1-2; TRBD1 is a possible D gene (6 bases). Trimming stripped 0 bases from V and 0 bases from J, with 11 bases between. CDR3 length: 16 residues. Germline V gene sequence: CDR1 MNHNS, CDR2 SASEGT. For the CDR3, the DNA is TGTGCCAGCAGTGAAGCGGGGGCGGGAGCTAACTATGGCTACACCTTC. Protein product: CASSEAGAGANYGYTF.

The rearrangement links TRBV19 to TRBJ1-5; 8 bases align to TRBD1. Trimming removed 4 bases from V and 2 bases from J; junction bases left unmatched: 4. This CDR3 comprises 15 residues. The germline CDR1 and CDR2 sequences are LNHDA and SQIVND (reference sequence). Here the CDR3 reads CASSTYRGGNQPQHF. CDR3 DNA sequence: TGTGCCAGTAGTACGTACAGGGGGGGCAATCAGCCCCAGCATTTT.

This clonotype appeared a few times. The rearrangement joins TRBV7-2 to TRBJ2-7; 10 nucleotides align to TRBD1. The CDR3 has 14 amino acids. J was trimmed by 5 bases and V by 5 bases; bases with no gene match: 6. CDR1 SGHTA and CDR2 FQGNSA come from the germline V gene. CDR3 DNA sequence: TGTGCCAGCAGCGTAACCGGGACAGGGGACGAGCAGTACTTC. This codes for CASSVTGTGDEQYF.

The rearrangement links TRBV30 to TRBJ2-1; TRBD1 is a possible D gene (6 bases). The V end was cut by 4 bases, the J end by 4 bases, with 14 bases between. CDR3 length: 14 residues. Germline V gene data show CDR1 as GTSNPN and CDR2 as SVGIG (reference sequence). The CDR3 reads CAWMRGTPYNEQFF. In DNA form, the CDR3 reads TGTGCCTGGATGAGGGGGACACCATACAATGAGCAGTTCTTC.